The 8 T cell receptor beta chains in this list originate from one sample, sequenced in a study. TCRdb used MiXCR to reprocess the RT-PCR reads, holding one entry per CDR3 protein. Seen here are more than 600,000 distinct CDR3 sequences, 11% to 15% observed once, and the top ten hold roughly 3.9%. Material for sequencing was memory CD4+ T cells from blood. All receptors derive from a female donor in good health, serving as a healthy control.

This clonotype was observed at least ten times. The chain recombines TRBV6-6 with TRBJ1-3; possible D gene TRBD1, 5 bases. CDR1 and CDR2 from the germline V gene are MNHNY and SVGAGI (reference sequence). V lost 4 bases, J lost 0 bases, and 7 bases lay in between. This CDR3 has 14 residues. CDR3 residues: CASSSGGSGNTIYF. The CDR3 region has the DNA TGTGCCAGCAGTTCGGGGGGCTCTGGAAACACCATATATTTT.

The rearrangement links TRBV7-2 to TRBJ2-3, with unresolved D. With 1 base removed from V and 9 bases from J, the gap between germline ends came to 8 bases. This CDR3 contains 12 residues. Germline V CDR1 and CDR2: SGHTA, FQGNSA. The CDR3 DNA follows: TGTGCCAGCAGCTTAGGACCCTACACGCAGTATTTT. This codes for CASSLGPYTQYF.

J is TRBJ2-7 and V is TRBV3-1; perhaps TRBD2 as D (5 bases). Trimming pared 0 bases from V and 0 bases from J, leaving 9 bases between. Looked up from germline, CDR1 is LGHDT and CDR2 is YNNKEL (reference sequence). The CDR3 length is 15 residues. The CDR3 sequence is CASSQDTGISYEQYF. DNA for the CDR3: TGTGCCAGCAGCCAAGATACCGGGATCTCCTACGAGCAGTACTTC.

This clonotype has a count of ten or more. The V gene is TRBV7-6, the J gene TRBJ2-7; weak D call: TRBD2 (5 bases). CDR3 length equals 17 residues. CDR1 is SGHVS and CDR2 is FNYEAQ in the germline V gene. Between the trimmed V and J ends, which lost 4 bases and 2 bases, there was a span of 21 bases. This CDR3 is CASSSSPTLDGTYEQYF. The CDR3 DNA reads TGTGCCAGCAGCTCTAGCCCAACTCTGGACGGCACCTACGAGCAGTACTTC.

This clonotype showed up just a few times. CDR3 sequence (DNA): TGCAGTGCTTTTAAGGCGCAGGGCGCCAAAAACATTCAGTACTTC. Residues: CSAFKAQGAKNIQYF. This chain joins TRBV20-1 and TRBJ2-4; D possibly corresponds to TRBD1 (5 bases). The CDR3 covers 15 residues. Trimming shortened V by 5 bases and J by 1 base, and 15 bases separated the two germline ends. The germline gives CDR1 DFQATT, CDR2 SNEGSKA (reference sequence).

The chain links TRBV5-1 to TRBJ1-1; 9 bases agree with TRBD1. The CDR3 contains 18 residues. CDR1 SGHRS and CDR2 YFSETQ come from the germline V gene. V was pared by 2 bases and J by 0 bases, with 11 bases of the junction left unmatched. CDR3 loop: CASSFNPGQGIMNTEAFF. In DNA, the CDR3 is TGCGCCAGCAGCTTCAACCCGGGACAGGGAATCATGAACACTGAAGCTTTCTTT.

This clonotype was counted at least ten times. V and J are TRBV10-3 and TRBJ1-5; perhaps TRBD1 as D (5 bases). The V gene lost 4 bases and the J gene lost 3 bases, with 10 bases spanning the gap. This CDR3 is 14 amino acids long. CDR1 is ENHRY and CDR2 is SYGVKD in the germline V gene. CDR3 protein: CAISADSINQPQHF. Here the CDR3 DNA reads TGTGCCATCAGTGCTGACAGCATCAATCAGCCCCAGCATTTT.

The chain employs TRBV24-1 and TRBJ2-1; 10 bases line up with TRBD2. The CDR3 is made up of 16 amino acids. V shed 4 bases and J 1 base; nucleotides not matched to a gene: 3. Germline CDR1 and CDR2: KGHDR and SFDVKD. CDR3 bases: TGTGCCACCAGTGACGTTAGCGGGGGGTCCTACAATGAGCAGTTCTTC. This translates into CATSDVSGGSYNEQFF.